This is a list of T cell receptor beta chains from one sample in a study of cytomegalovirus exposure and HLA in healthy donors. This table comes from immunoSEQ multiplex PCR, and its TCRdb copy is limited to in-frame clones, with some not included. This table has 90,000 to 120,000 clones, less than 80% appearing once. Sequenced material: PBMCs. The receptors were sampled from a man aged 30 to 39 in good health and CMV-seronegative. CDR3s include the opening cysteine and the closing phenylalanine or tryptophan. The order of the fields is clone size, V gene, J gene, CDR3 length, CDR3 protein. Clone size is not always given. Where it is, it says once, few, many or a class for expanded clones.

abundance: -; v_gene: TRBV6-5; j_gene: TRBJ1-1; len: 15; CDR3aa: CASSTLNPGQGPAFF
abundance: -; v_gene: TRBV5-6; j_gene: TRBJ2-1; len: 13; CDR3aa: CASSIRHVIEQFF
abundance: once; v_gene: TRBV29-1; j_gene: TRBJ1-1; len: 14; CDR3aa: CSATGDLMNTEAFF
abundance: -; v_gene: TRBV5-4; j_gene: TRBJ2-7; len: 15; CDR3aa: CASKTGQGVIYEQYF
abundance: -; v_gene: TRBV7-8; j_gene: TRBJ1-4; len: 15; CDR3aa: CASSPHRVANEKLFF
abundance: once; v_gene: TRBV18; j_gene: TRBJ2-3; len: 13; CDR3aa: CASAPISTDTQYF
abundance: -; v_gene: TRBV4-1; j_gene: TRBJ2-1; len: 16; CDR3aa: CASSPRWAGGPSEQFF
abundance: -; v_gene: TRBV7-9; j_gene: TRBJ2-7; len: 16; CDR3aa: CSSSLLGTGEMAEQYF
abundance: -; v_gene: TRBV6-5; j_gene: TRBJ2-1; len: 11; CDR3aa: CASSGGAEKFF
abundance: once; v_gene: TRBV7-9; j_gene: TRBJ2-3; len: 15; CDR3aa: CASSLGLAAKGTQYF
abundance: hyperexpanded; v_gene: TRBV7-9; j_gene: TRBJ1-4; len: 12; CDR3aa: CASEGVGEKLFF
abundance: -; v_gene: TRBV19; j_gene: TRBJ2-1; len: 14; CDR3aa: CATSEGGFYNEQFF
abundance: -; v_gene: TRBV28; j_gene: TRBJ2-7; len: 15; CDR3aa: CASRTQGSGWYEQYF
abundance: once; v_gene: TRBV29-1; j_gene: TRBJ1-1; len: 13; CDR3aa: CSVRKGGNTEAFF
abundance: -; v_gene: TRBV28; j_gene: TRBJ2-7; len: 12; CDR3aa: CASSLLTSPAYF
abundance: -; v_gene: TRBV4-1; j_gene: TRBJ2-7; len: 15; CDR3aa: CASSQGAGAYYEQYF
abundance: -; v_gene: TRBV5-1; j_gene: -; len: 15; CDR3aa: CASSSTSGVTYEQYF
abundance: few; v_gene: TRBV6-1; j_gene: TRBJ2-1; len: 14; CDR3aa: CASTQARYYNEQFF
abundance: -; v_gene: TRBV27; j_gene: TRBJ2-3; len: 16; CDR3aa: CASSLGGLAGTDTQYF
abundance: -; v_gene: TRBV28; j_gene: TRBJ2-2; len: 17; CDR3aa: CASSRGLAGGLTGELFF
abundance: -; v_gene: TRBV7-7; j_gene: TRBJ1-4; len: 13; CDR3aa: CASSRDRGEKLFF
abundance: -; v_gene: TRBV13; j_gene: TRBJ2-7; len: 17; CDR3aa: CASSFFLPGQGAYEQYF
abundance: -; v_gene: TRBV10-3; j_gene: TRBJ1-4; len: 16; CDR3aa: CAISEFAPPSSEKLFF
abundance: -; v_gene: TRBV29-1; j_gene: TRBJ2-2; len: 12; CDR3aa: CSASENTGELFF
abundance: -; v_gene: TRBV10-1; j_gene: TRBJ2-1; len: 15; CDR3aa: CASSDSGRERNEQFF
abundance: few; v_gene: TRBV19; j_gene: TRBJ1-5; len: 17; CDR3aa: CASSSSHRGLGNQPQHF
abundance: -; v_gene: TRBV30; j_gene: TRBJ2-1; len: 12; CDR3aa: CAWSVGGTDQFF
abundance: few; v_gene: TRBV7-9; j_gene: TRBJ2-1; len: 18; CDR3aa: CASSRLDFGQGSAHEQFF
abundance: -; v_gene: TRBV30; j_gene: TRBJ1-5; len: 13; CDR3aa: CAWDRGDNQPQHF
abundance: -; v_gene: TRBV6-6; j_gene: TRBJ2-1; len: 14; CDR3aa: CASSSKDRASEQFF
abundance: once; v_gene: TRBV10-3; j_gene: TRBJ2-7; len: 16; CDR3aa: CAISWELGQAAYEQYF
abundance: -; v_gene: TRBV9; j_gene: TRBJ1-5; len: 14; CDR3aa: CASSVGPEGRPQHF
abundance: -; v_gene: TRBV7-3; j_gene: TRBJ2-2; len: 15; CDR3aa: CASSFTGQNTGELFF
abundance: -; v_gene: TRBV5-1; j_gene: TRBJ2-3; len: 16; CDR3aa: CASSLSSGRDTDTQYF
abundance: once; v_gene: TRBV5-4; j_gene: TRBJ2-3; len: 16; CDR3aa: CASSLELAASTDTQYF
abundance: -; v_gene: TRBV7-8; j_gene: TRBJ1-6; len: 19; CDR3aa: CASSLRAGENPTYNSPLHF
abundance: -; v_gene: TRBV28; j_gene: TRBJ1-6; len: 14; CDR3aa: CASSLQGLGSPLHF
abundance: -; v_gene: TRBV6-6; j_gene: TRBJ2-1; len: 16; CDR3aa: CASTKMGGLSYNEQFF
abundance: few; v_gene: TRBV7-2; j_gene: TRBJ2-3; len: 16; CDR3aa: CASSLQGGGAADTQYF
abundance: -; v_gene: TRBV19; j_gene: TRBJ2-6; len: 16; CDR3aa: CASSISTGSGANVLTF
abundance: -; v_gene: TRBV19; j_gene: TRBJ1-5; len: 15; CDR3aa: CASSIRGSSNQPQHF
abundance: -; v_gene: TRBV9; j_gene: TRBJ1-5; len: 15; CDR3aa: CASSATGRENQPQHF
abundance: -; v_gene: TRBV30; j_gene: TRBJ2-2; len: 14; CDR3aa: CAWKGFTNTGELFF
abundance: -; v_gene: TRBV4-1; j_gene: TRBJ2-7; len: 13; CDR3aa: CASSRGGTYEQYF
abundance: -; v_gene: TRBV13; j_gene: TRBJ2-6; len: 17; CDR3aa: CASSLAGVASGANVLTF
abundance: -; v_gene: TRBV5-4; j_gene: -; len: 14; CDR3aa: CASSGGLAAYEQYF
abundance: -; v_gene: TRBV27; j_gene: TRBJ1-4; len: 15; CDR3aa: CASSLYTGDNEKLFF
abundance: -; v_gene: TRBV19; j_gene: TRBJ1-1; len: 17; CDR3aa: CASSANSPGQLRPEAFF
abundance: -; v_gene: TRBV4-1; j_gene: TRBJ2-7; len: 16; CDR3aa: CASSQDQVGKSYEQYF
abundance: -; v_gene: TRBV5-6; j_gene: TRBJ2-3; len: 16; CDR3aa: CASSLDPGQSTDTQYF
abundance: -; v_gene: TRBV5-4; j_gene: TRBJ2-7; len: 16; CDR3aa: CASRLTGGASSYEQYF
abundance: -; v_gene: TRBV6-5; j_gene: TRBJ1-6; len: 15; CDR3aa: CAGQRDRGSYSPLHF
abundance: -; v_gene: TRBV7-3; j_gene: TRBJ2-3; len: 14; CDR3aa: CASSVDRGADTQYF
abundance: -; v_gene: TRBV20-1; j_gene: TRBJ2-7; len: 11; CDR3aa: CSALDSYEQYF
abundance: few; v_gene: TRBV7-9; j_gene: TRBJ2-3; len: 17; CDR3aa: CASSATSGGTSTDTQYF
abundance: once; v_gene: TRBV2; j_gene: TRBJ2-1; len: 16; CDR3aa: CASSEALRGAGVEQFF
abundance: -; v_gene: TRBV5-1; j_gene: TRBJ2-3; len: 16; CDR3aa: CASSLGALMGTDTQYF
abundance: -; v_gene: TRBV28; j_gene: TRBJ1-2; len: 16; CDR3aa: CASSMAARFGGYGYTF